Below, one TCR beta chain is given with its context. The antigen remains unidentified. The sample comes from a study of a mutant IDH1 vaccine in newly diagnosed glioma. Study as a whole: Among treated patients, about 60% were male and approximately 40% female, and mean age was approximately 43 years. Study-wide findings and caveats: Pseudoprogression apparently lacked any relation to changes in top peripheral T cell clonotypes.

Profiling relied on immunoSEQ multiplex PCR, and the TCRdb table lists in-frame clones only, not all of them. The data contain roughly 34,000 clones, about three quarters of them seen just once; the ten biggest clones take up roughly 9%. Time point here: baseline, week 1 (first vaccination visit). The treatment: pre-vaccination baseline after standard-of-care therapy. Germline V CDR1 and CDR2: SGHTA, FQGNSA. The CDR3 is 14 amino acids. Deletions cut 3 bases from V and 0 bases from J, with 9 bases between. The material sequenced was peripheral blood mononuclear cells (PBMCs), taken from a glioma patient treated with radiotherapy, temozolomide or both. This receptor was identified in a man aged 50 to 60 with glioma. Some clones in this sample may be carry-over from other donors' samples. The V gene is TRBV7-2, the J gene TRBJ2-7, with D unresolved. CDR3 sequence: CASSLDRSSYEQYF. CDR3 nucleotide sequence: TGTGCCAGCAGCTTGGACCGGAGCTCCTACGAGCAGTACTTC.